The present TCR beta chain was sequenced within a study of blood T cell repertoires in COVID-19. About the research overall: Donors in the United States, Italy and Spain gave samples during acute or convalescent COVID-19.

The method was immunoSEQ multiplex PCR; TCRdb's version includes in-frame clones alone and lacks a portion of them. Of about 400,000 clones in the sample, 70% to 90% were seen once. The V gene's germline CDR1 is SGHTS and CDR2 YDEGEE. The CDR3 covers 13 residues. The V and J ends lost 6 bases and 3 bases respectively, with 12 bases between them. This receptor was taken from a woman aged 40 to 50 with acute COVID-19. V usage is TRBV5-8 and J usage is TRBJ1-2; D perhaps matches TRBD1 (6 bases). Sequenced material: PBMCs or T cells enriched from blood (not recorded which). The DNA for the CDR3 is TGTGCCAGCAACGACAGGTTTGACTATGGCTACACCTTC. Amino acid sequence: CASNDRFDYGYTF.